This T cell receptor (beta chain) was recorded in a study of cytomegalovirus exposure and HLA in healthy donors (TCRdb year 2017). The study in broad terms: An earlier analysis of approximately 640 of the donors reported approximately 270 Gb of sequence data and 100 million to 140 million unique TCR beta sequences from about 200 million T cells. An early release covering more than 500 HLA-typed donors comprised roughly 300 gigabases of sequencing data and 65 million to 100 million unique TCR sequences. Of the 350 to 450 genotyped donors, approximately 80% were placed in the genetic ancestry cluster associated with self-reported Caucasian donors. The study aimed to test whether cataloging public T cell receptors could reveal signatures of past pathogen exposure. The study profiled the T cell repertoires of some 610 subjects by immunosequencing and related them to cytomegalovirus serostatus. In addition to the first cohort of 666 subjects, a separate validation cohort of 120 different subjects was used. The study combined high-throughput TCR immunosequencing, statistical association of individual TCRs with disease status, and machine learning to predict cytomegalovirus infection status. To study patterns of TCR occurrence, a later analysis re-analyzed previously published TCR beta repertoires from just over 650 donors and added high-resolution HLA genotyping. In the later analysis, no new phenotypic data were used to find candidate immune exposures; instead, reliance was placed on TCR beta sequences and their occurrence across donors. To decide whether each TCR beta V gene segment behaved as functional or pseudogenic, an earlier analysis of approximately 590 of the donors relied on high-throughput TCR beta sequencing. Donor age, sex, ethnicity and CMV serostatus were compiled alongside the repertoire data. Genome-wide SNP genotypes for about 60% of the roughly 700 donors were used in a later genetic analysis, which treated that subset as a discovery cohort. All discovery cohort repertoires had been generated on a single sequencing platform. HLA typing covered class I and class II loci at four-digit resolution. Typing coverage varied by locus: roughly 629-630 donors for A, B, C, DRB1 and DQB1; under 550 for DQA1; more than 600 for DPA1; approximately 470 for DPB1. Several DR-DQ haplotypes were handled as single units for association and clustering, since linkage in the cohort was strong. Among roughly 400 genotyped donors of the cohort, an average of roughly 240,000 unique TCR beta nucleotide sequences were sequenced per donor, roughly a sixth of them non-productive.

Here is what the overall study found, with its caveats: In a later analysis, 16,951 TCR beta sequences were associated with specific HLA alleles at a false discovery rate of 0.05. Linkage disequilibrium might explain the correlated functional status among segregating V segments, but an unknown experimental factor could not be excluded. In a later analysis, TCR association rates were found to vary across HLA loci, with the most associated TCRs seen for DRB1 alleles and the fewest for HLA-C alleles. When HLA alleles, especially DR and DQ, strongly co-occurred, TCR associations were difficult to assign to individual alleles. About 15 rarely observed V segments, including chromosome 9 orphons, were excluded from the earlier analysis of a few hundred of the donors because counts were too low. A later analysis reported that several top co-occurrence clusters appeared linked to parvovirus B19, influenza, CMV and Epstein-Barr virus. The study listed 150 to 200 TCR beta chains as associated with cytomegalovirus. A cluster of highly shared sequence variants was judged likely to represent a technical artifact of the sequencing pipeline. The classifier was reported to diagnose cytomegalovirus status with high specificity and sensitivity in both the original and validation cohorts. Most TCR sequences were observed very rarely across donors, whereas some public TCRs were present in many individuals. Broadly in line with IMGT annotations, most TCR beta V segments showed up in productive rearrangements about 87% or about 30% of the time in an earlier analysis of 587 of the donors. A later analysis found that HLA-associated TCR beta chains were more clonally expanded and had lower generation probabilities than equally common non-associated chains. Because some donors lacked HLA typing at each locus, the association tests relied only on the typed subset. Sequencing depth was assumed to be roughly uniform across donors in the presence/absence analyses, though that assumption may not hold. A later genetic analysis associated a missense DCLRE1C variant with V-gene and J-gene trimming of TCR beta chains, and an independent cohort replicated the association. For the cohort, immune exposure information was limited to CMV serostatus. It was suggested by the authors that the approach could potentially be generalized to other disease states and immunological phenotypes. In a later genetic analysis, fewer N-insertions in productive TCRs were reported among donors in an Asian-associated ancestry cluster than the roughly 640-donor mean. In vitro tests confirmed that a few of the cytomegalovirus-associated TCR beta chains recognize cytomegalovirus antigens. A further reported finding was that TCR beta sequences accurately predicted the HLA-A and HLA-B alleles for most subjects in the first cohort. The cohort was sequenced for TCR beta chains only, and without alpha or paired-chain data the features that could be detected were limited. In a later analysis, most CMV-associated TCR beta chains were found to appear HLA-restricted, with HLA associations seemingly driven largely by CMV exposure.

The cohort consisted of some 670 healthy bone marrow donors. At the time of sampling, all cohort members were nominally healthy, though unrecorded immune exposures were likely present. The donor tested CMV seropositive, placing the donor among the 289 seropositive members of the cohort. Each donor provided a peripheral blood sample, and peripheral blood mononuclear cells were used for TCR beta sequencing. Genomic DNA extraction from the blood cell samples was performed with the Qiagen DNeasy Blood Extraction Kit. About this clone itself: Which antigen it targets is not known. Within one base of it there is no much larger clone, and no base qualities were kept.

Library prep was done by the immunoSEQ multiplex PCR assay. For the multiplex PCR, a mixture combining 60 forward primers for TCR Vbeta segments and 13 reverse primers for TCR Jbeta segments was used. The CDR3 region of rearranged TCR beta genes was amplified from genomic DNA with a multiplex PCR assay. The Illumina HiSeq System was used to sequence the amplified TCR beta libraries as 87-base-pair reads. Per the authors' processing: In a later analysis, approximately 74 million unique TCR beta chains were counted across the roughly 610 repertoires, and around 10 million of these chains were shared by at least two donors. Raw reads were error-corrected and collapsed into unique sequences by a nearest-neighbor algorithm in which closely related sequences were merged to remove PCR and sequencing errors. To assign V, D and J gene segments, CDR3 sequences were aligned to IMGT reference sequences. For a sequence to be retained, a match of at least six nucleotides to both a V gene segment and a J gene segment was required. Rearrangements were called productive when the CDR3 lacked stop codons and stayed in frame with V and J; all others were non-productive. CDR3 was defined according to IMGT convention as the region running from the second conserved V-encoded cysteine to the conserved J-encoded phenylalanine. In an earlier analysis of approximately 500 of the donors, sequences lacking an unambiguous match to a single V gene segment were excluded. An earlier analysis of almost 600 of the donors classified V segments as functional when productive rearrangements were above 56.7% and as segregating when the standard deviation between donors was above 5%. To diagnose cytomegalovirus status from the catalog of TCR beta chain sequences, a statistical classification framework was built. In a later analysis, TCR nucleotide sequences were compared against IMGT/GENE-DB human TR gene sequences so that V and J genes could be assigned. In a later analysis, CDR3 sequences and most-parsimonious VDJ recombination scenarios were assigned using the TCRdist pipeline. In a later analysis, each TCR beta chain was defined by its CDR3 amino acid sequence together with its V-gene family, and reads without a unique V-gene family were excluded. In a later analysis, 500 to 650 highly shared, low-generation-probability nucleotide sequences were removed to address suspected cross-contamination and a sequencing artifact. In a later analysis, a clonal expansion index was calculated for each public chain from normalized within-repertoire ranks of inferred template counts. In a later analysis, generation probabilities were computed using a VDJ recombination model fitted to out-of-frame rearrangements, and the results were checked against IGoR. Hypergeometric tests were used in a later analysis to score TCR-TCR, TCR-HLA and TCR-CMV co-occurrence, with a repertoire-size bias correction applied to the TCR pairs. In a later analysis, false discovery rates were estimated by permuting HLA or CMV assignments 20 times. In a later analysis, co-occurring TCRs were grouped using DBSCAN, and TCRdist sequence similarity was added for clustering within HLA-allele-positive subsets. Co-occurrence clustering excluded repertoires with fewer than 30,000 or more than 120,000 public chains, plus five with anomalous nucleotide sharing. Imported from immuneACCESS, the table was reduced by TCRdb to in-frame sequences with V and J called. These copies leave out some clones; in studies compared against another copy, an unresolved V gene accounts for under half, and the cause of the remainder is not known. That table is the source of V, J and clone size, and D and trimming were worked out from the DNA. This sample lists about 130,000 clones; just under 75% were detected once. 4.5% to 5% of the sample goes to the ten largest clones.

The sequenced sample was PBMCs. The origin of this receptor is a man aged 55 to 70 in good health and CMV-seropositive.

Here the CDR3 is given as CASSLSGSGGNTIYF. The sequenced DNA: TGTGCCAGCAGTTTATCAGGGTCTGGTGGAAACACCATATATTTT. The chain is encoded by TRBV28 joined to TRBJ1-3; TRBD1 is a weak D gene call, 5 bases matching. CDR1 is given as MDHEN and CDR2 as SYDVKM, both from the germline V gene. Relative to germline, V is 1 base shorter and J is 3 bases shorter, with 10 bases between their ends. The CDR3 numbers 15 residues from cysteine through phenylalanine. Only CDR3 DNA is held: 45 bases, read in frame from base 1.